The sequence of this TCR beta chain was determined in a study of metastatic and nonmetastatic thyroid tumors. Study in general: Repertoires of blood and of tissue (tumor or nodule) from malignant and benign thyroid patients were compared.

Patients underwent thyroid surgery, and none had received any treatment before it. Original data processing: A papillary thyroid cancer distant-metastasis classifier was built from CDR3 differences across clinicopathological groups. With MiXCR, TCRdb reprocessed the PCR reads. The authors' filters were not applied to this entry. The sample records about 15,000 clones, 30% to 35% being singletons. Looked up from germline, CDR1 is SGHNT and CDR2 is YENEEA. This CDR3 region has 15 residues. This clone is medium-sized. A junction end diverges from the germline sequence, so it may reflect a read error. The V call is TRBV11-3, the J call TRBJ2-2; D is ambiguous. This TCR derives from a female donor with papillary thyroid cancer or a benign thyroid nodule (not recorded which). Some clones in this sample may be carry-over from other donors' samples. The source material was blood. Written as DNA, the CDR3 is TGTGCCAGCAGCCCGCAGGCGACGAACCCCGGGGAGCTGTTTTTT. It yields the protein CASSPQATNPGELFF.